A selection of T cell receptor beta chains follows, all from one sample in a study of T cells in Graves' hyperthyroidism and ophthalmopathy. Via MiXCR, TCRdb re-called the multiplex PCR reads, giving one row per CDR3 protein. Of 550,000 to 700,000 distinct CDR3 sequences detected, 46% appear once; the ten largest clones hold roughly 20%. Sample: peripheral blood or thyroid tissue (not recorded which). The receptors come from an adult woman with Graves' disease, either hyperthyroidism or ophthalmopathy (not recorded which). CDR3s include the opening cysteine and the closing phenylalanine or tryptophan. Fields, in order: clone size, J gene, V gene, CDR3 protein. Clone size appears in some rows only: once, few, many, or a class for an expanded clone.

size: many
J: TRBJ2-7
V: TRBV5-1
CDR3: CASSPPGLEYYEQYF

size: many
J: TRBJ2-7
V: TRBV9
CDR3: CASSVARGGSYEQYF

size: .
J: TRBJ2-2
V: TRBV6-1
CDR3: CASSGLGELFF

size: few
J: TRBJ1-1
V: TRBV24-1
CDR3: CATSAADRSEAFF

size: many
J: TRBJ2-7
V: TRBV7-2
CDR3: CASAPFSYEQYF

size: .
J: TRBJ1-6
V: TRBV7-8
CDR3: CASSPGDEPLHF

size: .
J: .
V: TRBV7-7
CDR3: CTSSPGTYRRNEQFF

size: many
J: TRBJ2-5
V: TRBV7-9
CDR3: CASSLGREWWETQYF

size: few
J: TRBJ2-7
V: TRBV10-2
CDR3: CASSVTGTGDSEQYF

size: .
J: TRBJ1-5
V: TRBV28
CDR3: CATGSRSDYQPQHF

size: many
J: TRBJ1-1
V: TRBV10-3
CDR3: CAISEQWDIGTTEAFF

size: .
J: TRBJ1-1
V: TRBV29-1
CDR3: CSVLGGPLYTGAFF

size: .
J: TRBJ2-6
V: TRBV19
CDR3: CASSMGVPGLNTEAF

size: .
J: TRBJ2-2
V: TRBV15
CDR3: CAASSLAILDTGELFF

size: once
J: TRBJ2-5
V: TRBV10-3
CDR3: CAISETGLAGGGETQYF

size: many
J: TRBJ1-1
V: TRBV2
CDR3: CASSAGTPGVAFF

size: once
J: TRBJ2-7
V: TRBV10-2
CDR3: CAISRGQGGAYEQYF

size: few
J: TRBJ2-6
V: TRBV19
CDR3: CASTVVGYSGANVLTF

size: many
J: TRBJ2-5
V: TRBV2
CDR3: CASRDTSGAETQYF

size: few
J: TRBJ2-5
V: TRBV10-3
CDR3: CAISETEGMMETQYF

size: many
J: TRBJ1-1
V: TRBV20-1
CDR3: CSATTDTKAFF

size: many
J: TRBJ2-6
V: TRBV5-6
CDR3: CASRGLETADSGANVLTF

size: many
J: TRBJ2-6
V: TRBV11-2
CDR3: CASSYTGQAYSGANVLTF

size: .
J: .
V: TRBV20-1
CDR3: CSARIPGTETQFF

size: many
J: TRBJ1-1
V: TRBV7-2
CDR3: CASSLGSGGPEAFF

size: .
J: TRBJ2-7
V: TRBV6-5
CDR3: CASREGTGGSYEQYF

size: few
J: TRBJ1-5
V: TRBV30
CDR3: CAWSVGQSNQPQHF

size: few
J: TRBJ2-7
V: TRBV7-8
CDR3: CASSLRGLAGSEQYF

size: .
J: TRBJ2-7
V: TRBV11-1
CDR3: CASTKASNEQYF

size: .
J: TRBJ2-5
V: TRBV10-1
CDR3: CASSPGNEETQYF

size: once
J: TRBJ2-7
V: TRBV10-3
CDR3: CASSPGGPAYEQYF

size: .
J: TRBJ2-7
V: TRBV2
CDR3: CASSTGQGRFEQYF

size: .
J: TRBJ2-7
V: TRBV10-3
CDR3: CAIKAGGVSYEQYF

size: .
J: TRBJ2-6
V: TRBV10-3
CDR3: CAISGSNRQGANVLTF

size: .
J: TRBJ2-5
V: TRBV5-1
CDR3: CASRSNPAGRETQYF

size: few
J: TRBJ1-6
V: TRBV5-1
CDR3: CASSYRDRGLVHF

size: many
J: TRBJ2-5
V: TRBV5-1
CDR3: CASSFGYSGETQYF

size: many
J: TRBJ2-5
V: TRBV2
CDR3: CASSEPLWDSDEETQYF

size: many
J: TRBJ2-7
V: TRBV27
CDR3: CASSLKAGGPYEQYF

size: many
J: TRBJ1-5
V: TRBV10-3
CDR3: CATSPSGNDQPQHF

size: .
J: TRBJ1-3
V: TRBV10-3
CDR3: CAISGGGLEGERRLDF

size: .
J: TRBJ1-3
V: TRBV29-1
CDR3: CSVVGSTSGNTIYF

size: .
J: TRBJ2-5
V: TRBV7-2
CDR3: CASSSRIAGGSHQETQYF

size: .
J: TRBJ2-5
V: TRBV20-1
CDR3: CSASSDRVAGDGGETQYF

size: many
J: TRBJ2-7
V: TRBV12-3/TRBV12-4
CDR3: CASSLGQQDEQYF

size: .
J: TRBJ2-5
V: TRBV20-1
CDR3: CSGVGGGETQYF

size: few
J: TRBJ2-7
V: TRBV7-9
CDR3: CASSDPQGAYEQYF

size: once
J: TRBJ2-5
V: TRBV7-3
CDR3: CASSLRMGTEAVTQYF

size: few
J: TRBJ1-5
V: TRBV28
CDR3: CASGFDGGNQPQHF

size: .
J: TRBJ2-2
V: TRBV7-9
CDR3: CASRGRVTGELFF

size: .
J: TRBJ1-4
V: TRBV7-2
CDR3: CASSRIGTNEKLFF

size: many
J: TRBJ1-5
V: TRBV6-1
CDR3: CASGFREWSNQPQHF

size: .
J: TRBJ2-3
V: TRBV2
CDR3: CASSWTGRTDTQYF

size: .
J: TRBJ1-3
V: TRBV7-2
CDR3: CASSLGQQGGRNTIYF

size: few
J: TRBJ2-2
V: TRBV5-1
CDR3: CASTEIWDRGYLAENTGELFF

size: few
J: TRBJ1-2
V: TRBV2
CDR3: CASGRDTVYGYTF

size: .
J: TRBJ2-2
V: TRBV15
CDR3: CATSRGGAYTGELFF

size: .
J: TRBJ1-1
V: TRBV2
CDR3: CASSYGGRNTEALF

size: .
J: TRBJ1-2
V: TRBV11-2
CDR3: CASSLAGQGRLEGYTF

size: many
J: TRBJ2-7
V: TRBV7-2
CDR3: CASSWDQRAEQYF